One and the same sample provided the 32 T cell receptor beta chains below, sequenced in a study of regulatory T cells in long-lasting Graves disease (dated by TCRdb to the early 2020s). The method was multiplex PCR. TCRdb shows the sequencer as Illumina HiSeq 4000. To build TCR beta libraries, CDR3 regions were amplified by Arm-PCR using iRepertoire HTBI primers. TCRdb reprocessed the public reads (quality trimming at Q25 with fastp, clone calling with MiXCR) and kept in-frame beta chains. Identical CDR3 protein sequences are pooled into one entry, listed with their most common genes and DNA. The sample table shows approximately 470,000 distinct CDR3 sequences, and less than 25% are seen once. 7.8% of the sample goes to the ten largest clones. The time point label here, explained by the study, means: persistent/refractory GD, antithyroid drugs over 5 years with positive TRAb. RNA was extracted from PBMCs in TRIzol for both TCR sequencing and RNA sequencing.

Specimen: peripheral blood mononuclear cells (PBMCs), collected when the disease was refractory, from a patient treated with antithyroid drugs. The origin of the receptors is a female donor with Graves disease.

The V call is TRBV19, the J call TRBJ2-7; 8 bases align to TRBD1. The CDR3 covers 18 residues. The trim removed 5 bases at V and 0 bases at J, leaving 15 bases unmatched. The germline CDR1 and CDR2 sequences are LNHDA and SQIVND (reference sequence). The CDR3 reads CASSRQGPPVANSYEQYF. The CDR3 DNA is TGTGCCAGTAGTCGACAGGGGCCGCCCGTGGCCAACTCCTACGAGCAGTACTTC.

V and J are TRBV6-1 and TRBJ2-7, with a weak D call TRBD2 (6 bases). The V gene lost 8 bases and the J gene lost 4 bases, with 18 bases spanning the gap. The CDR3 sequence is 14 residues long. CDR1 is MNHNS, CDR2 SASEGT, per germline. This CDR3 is CASGGWAGPYEQYF. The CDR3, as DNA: TGTGCCAGCGGAGGATGGGCGGGACCGTACGAGCAGTACTTC.

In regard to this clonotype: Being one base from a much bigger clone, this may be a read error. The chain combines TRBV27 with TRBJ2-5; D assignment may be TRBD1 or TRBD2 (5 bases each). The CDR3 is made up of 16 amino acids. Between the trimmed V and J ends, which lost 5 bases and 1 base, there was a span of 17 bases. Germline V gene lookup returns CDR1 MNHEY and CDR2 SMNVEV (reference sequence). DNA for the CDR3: TGTGCCAGCAGTCCCTGGGACGGGCCGATCCAAGAGACCCAGTACTTC. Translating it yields CASSPWDGPIQETQYF.

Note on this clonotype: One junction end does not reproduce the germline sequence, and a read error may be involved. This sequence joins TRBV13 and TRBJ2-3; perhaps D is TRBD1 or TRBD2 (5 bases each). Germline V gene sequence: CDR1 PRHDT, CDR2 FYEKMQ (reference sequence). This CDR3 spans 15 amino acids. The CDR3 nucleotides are TGCGCCAGCAGCTACCGGGACCAACTAACAGATACGCAGTATTTT. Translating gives CASSYRDQLTDTQYF.

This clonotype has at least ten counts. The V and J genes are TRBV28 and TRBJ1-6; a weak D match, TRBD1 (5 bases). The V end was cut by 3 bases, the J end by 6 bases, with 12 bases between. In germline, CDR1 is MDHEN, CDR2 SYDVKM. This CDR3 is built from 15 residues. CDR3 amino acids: CASSFIRGGNSPLHF. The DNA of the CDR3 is TGTGCCAGCAGTTTCATCCGGGGCGGTAATTCACCCCTCCACTTT.

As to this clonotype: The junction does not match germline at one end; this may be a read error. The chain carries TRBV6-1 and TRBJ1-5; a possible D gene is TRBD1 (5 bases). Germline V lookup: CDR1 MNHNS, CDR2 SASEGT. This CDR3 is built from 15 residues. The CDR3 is CASGDAGEGNQPQHF. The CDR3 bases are TGTGCCAGCGGTGACGCCGGGGAGGGGAATCAGCCCCAGCATTTT.

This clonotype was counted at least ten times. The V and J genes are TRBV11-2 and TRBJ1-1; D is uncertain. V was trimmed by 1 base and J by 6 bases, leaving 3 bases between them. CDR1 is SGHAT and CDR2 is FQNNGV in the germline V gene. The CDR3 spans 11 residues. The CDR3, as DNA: TGTGCCAGCAGCTTAGTGTCTGAAGCTTTCTTT. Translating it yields CASSLVSEAFF. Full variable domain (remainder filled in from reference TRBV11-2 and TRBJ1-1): EAGVAQSPRYKIIEKRQSVAFWCNPISGHATLYWYQQILGQGPKLLIQFQNNGVVDDSQLPKDRFSAERLKGVDSTLKIQPAKLEDSAVYLCASSLVSEAFFGQGTRLTVV.

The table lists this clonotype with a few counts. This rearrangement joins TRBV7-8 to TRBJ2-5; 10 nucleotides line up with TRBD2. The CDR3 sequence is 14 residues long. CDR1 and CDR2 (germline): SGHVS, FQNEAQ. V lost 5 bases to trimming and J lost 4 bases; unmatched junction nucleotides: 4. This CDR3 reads CASSPRTSGETQYF. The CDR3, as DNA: TGTGCCAGCAGCCCAAGGACTAGCGGAGAGACCCAGTACTTC. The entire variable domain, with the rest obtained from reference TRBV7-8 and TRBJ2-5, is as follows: GAGVSQSPRYKVAKRGQDVALRCDPISGHVSLFWYQQALGQGPEFLTYFQNEAQLDKSGLPSDRFFAERPEGSVSTLKIQRTQQEDSAVYLCASSPRTSGETQYFGPGTRLLVL.

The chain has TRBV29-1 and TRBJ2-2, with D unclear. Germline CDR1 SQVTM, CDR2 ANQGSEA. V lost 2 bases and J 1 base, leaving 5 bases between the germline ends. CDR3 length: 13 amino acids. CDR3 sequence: CSVELENTGELFF. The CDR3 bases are TGCAGCGTTGAACTTGAGAACACCGGGGAGCTGTTTTTT.

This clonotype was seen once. CDR3 region: CASSPPRSSGANVLTF. CDR3 coding DNA: TGCGCCAGCAGCCCACCCAGAAGCTCTGGGGCCAACGTCCTGACTTTC. This chain joins TRBV5-1 and TRBJ2-6; the D is unclear. The CDR3 contains 16 residues. V was cut by 4 bases and J by 0 bases, with 11 bases left in between. CDR1 SGHRS and CDR2 YFSETQ come from the germline V gene.

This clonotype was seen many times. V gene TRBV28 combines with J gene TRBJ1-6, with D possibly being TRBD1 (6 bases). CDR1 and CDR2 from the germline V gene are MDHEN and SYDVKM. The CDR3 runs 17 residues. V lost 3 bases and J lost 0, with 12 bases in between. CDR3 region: CASSFLQGSSYNSPLHF. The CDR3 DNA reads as TGTGCCAGCAGTTTCCTTCAGGGGAGCTCCTATAATTCACCCCTCCACTTT.

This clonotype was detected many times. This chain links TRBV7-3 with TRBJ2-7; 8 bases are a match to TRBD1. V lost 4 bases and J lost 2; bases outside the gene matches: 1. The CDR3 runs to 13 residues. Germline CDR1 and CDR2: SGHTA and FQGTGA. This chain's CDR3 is CASSSTGAYEQYF. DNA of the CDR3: TGTGCCAGCAGCTCGACAGGGGCCTACGAGCAGTACTTC.

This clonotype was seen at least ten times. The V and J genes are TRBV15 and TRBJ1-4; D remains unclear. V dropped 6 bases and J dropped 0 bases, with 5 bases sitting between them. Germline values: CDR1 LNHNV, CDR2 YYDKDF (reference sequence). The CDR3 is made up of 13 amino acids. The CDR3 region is CATRTATNEKLFF. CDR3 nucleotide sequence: TGTGCCACCAGGACTGCAACTAATGAAAAACTGTTTTTT.

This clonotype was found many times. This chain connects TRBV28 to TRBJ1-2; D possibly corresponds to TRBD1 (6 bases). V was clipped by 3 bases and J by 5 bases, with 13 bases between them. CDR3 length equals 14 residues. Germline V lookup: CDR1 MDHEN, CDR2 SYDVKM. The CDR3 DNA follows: TGTGCCAGCAGTTTGGGGGGCGCGAGGTATGGCTACACCTTC. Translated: CASSLGGARYGYTF.

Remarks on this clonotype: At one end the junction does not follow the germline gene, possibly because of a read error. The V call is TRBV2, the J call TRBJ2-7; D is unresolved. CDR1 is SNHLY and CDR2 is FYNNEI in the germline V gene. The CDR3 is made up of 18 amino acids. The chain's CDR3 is CASSQDFETSTLSYEQYF. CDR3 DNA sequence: TGCGCCAGCAGCCAAGATTTTGAGACATCCACCCTCTCCTACGAGCAGTACTTC. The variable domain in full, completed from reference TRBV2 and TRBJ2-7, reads EPEVTQTPSHQVTQMGQEVILRCVPISNHLYFYWYRQILGQKVEFLVSFYNNEISEKSEIFDDQFSVERPDGSNFTLKIRSTKLEDSAMYFCASSQDFETSTLSYEQYFGPGTRLTVT.

The CDR3 is CAADTVGSNQPQHF. Here the CDR3 DNA reads TGTGCCGCCGACACAGTGGGGAGCAATCAGCCCCAGCATTTT. The chain links TRBV10-3 to TRBJ1-5; D call uncertain. The CDR3 loop spans 14 amino acids. The V and J ends lost 11 bases and 1 base respectively, with 15 bases between them. The germline V gene encodes CDR1 ENHRY and CDR2 SYGVKD.

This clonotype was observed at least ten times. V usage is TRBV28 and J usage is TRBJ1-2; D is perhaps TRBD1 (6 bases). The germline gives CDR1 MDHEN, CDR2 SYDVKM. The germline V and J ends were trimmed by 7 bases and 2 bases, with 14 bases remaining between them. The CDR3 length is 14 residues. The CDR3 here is CASIATGANYGYTF. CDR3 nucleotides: TGTGCCAGCATAGCTACGGGGGCGAACTATGGCTACACCTTC.

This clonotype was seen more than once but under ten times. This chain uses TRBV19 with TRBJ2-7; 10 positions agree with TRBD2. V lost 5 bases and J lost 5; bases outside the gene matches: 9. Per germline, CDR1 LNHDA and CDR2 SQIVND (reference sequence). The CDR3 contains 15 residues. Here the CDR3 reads CASSASSGRGDEQYF. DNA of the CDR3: TGTGCCAGTAGTGCCTCTAGCGGGAGAGGCGACGAGCAGTACTTC.

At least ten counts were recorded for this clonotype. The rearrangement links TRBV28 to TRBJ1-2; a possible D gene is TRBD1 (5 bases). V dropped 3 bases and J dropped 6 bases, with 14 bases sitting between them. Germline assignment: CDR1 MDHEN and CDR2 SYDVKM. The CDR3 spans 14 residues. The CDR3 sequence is CASSFLGGENGYTF. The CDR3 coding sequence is TGTGCCAGCAGTTTTCTAGGAGGGGAGAATGGCTACACCTTC.

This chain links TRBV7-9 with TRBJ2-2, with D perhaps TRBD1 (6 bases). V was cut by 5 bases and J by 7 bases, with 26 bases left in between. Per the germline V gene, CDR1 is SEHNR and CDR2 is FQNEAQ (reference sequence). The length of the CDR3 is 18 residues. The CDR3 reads CASSPIFSGHLSGGELFF. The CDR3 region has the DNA TGTGCCAGCAGCCCAATCTTCTCGGGACACCTCTCCGGCGGGGAGCTGTTTTTT.

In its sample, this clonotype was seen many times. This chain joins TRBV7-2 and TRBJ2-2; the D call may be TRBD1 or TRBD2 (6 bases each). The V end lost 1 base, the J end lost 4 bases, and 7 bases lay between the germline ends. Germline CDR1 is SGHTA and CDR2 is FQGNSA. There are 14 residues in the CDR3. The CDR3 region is CASSLEGGTGELFF. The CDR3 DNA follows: TGTGCCAGCAGCTTAGAGGGGGGCACCGGGGAGCTGTTTTTT.

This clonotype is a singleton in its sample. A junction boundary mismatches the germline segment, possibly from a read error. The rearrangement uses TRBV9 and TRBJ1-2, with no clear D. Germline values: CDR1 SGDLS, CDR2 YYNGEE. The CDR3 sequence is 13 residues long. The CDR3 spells CASSVASFYGYAF. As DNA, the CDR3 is TGTGCCAGCAGCGTAGCTTCCTTCTATGGCTACGCCTTC.

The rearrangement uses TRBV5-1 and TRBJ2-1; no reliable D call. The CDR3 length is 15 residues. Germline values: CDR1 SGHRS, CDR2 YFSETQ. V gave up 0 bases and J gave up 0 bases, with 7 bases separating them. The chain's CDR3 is CASSLGEGSYNEQFF. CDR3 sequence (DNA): TGCGCCAGCAGCTTGGGCGAAGGCTCCTACAATGAGCAGTTCTTC.

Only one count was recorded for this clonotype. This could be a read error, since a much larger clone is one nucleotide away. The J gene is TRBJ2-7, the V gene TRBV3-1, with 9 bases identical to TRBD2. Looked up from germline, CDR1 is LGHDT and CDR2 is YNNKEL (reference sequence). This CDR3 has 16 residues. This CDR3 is CASSQSGRTGIDEQHF. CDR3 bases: TGTGCCAGCAGCCAAAGCGGGAGGACGGGAATCGACGAGCAGCACTTC.

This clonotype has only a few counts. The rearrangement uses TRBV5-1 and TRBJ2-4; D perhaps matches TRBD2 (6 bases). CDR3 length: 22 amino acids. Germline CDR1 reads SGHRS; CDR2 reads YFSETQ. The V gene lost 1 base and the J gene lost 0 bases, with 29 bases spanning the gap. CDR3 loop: CASSLPLVAGDGGRLAKNIQYF. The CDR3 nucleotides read TGCGCCAGCAGCTTGCCGCTCGTGGCCGGGGATGGAGGGAGACTAGCCAAAAACATTCAGTACTTC.

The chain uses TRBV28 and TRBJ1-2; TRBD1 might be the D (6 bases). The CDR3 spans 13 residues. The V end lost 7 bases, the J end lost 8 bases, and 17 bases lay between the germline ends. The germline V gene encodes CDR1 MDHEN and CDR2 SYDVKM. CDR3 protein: CASKDSPVEGYTF. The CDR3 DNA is TGTGCCAGCAAGGACAGCCCGGTCGAAGGCTACACCTTC.

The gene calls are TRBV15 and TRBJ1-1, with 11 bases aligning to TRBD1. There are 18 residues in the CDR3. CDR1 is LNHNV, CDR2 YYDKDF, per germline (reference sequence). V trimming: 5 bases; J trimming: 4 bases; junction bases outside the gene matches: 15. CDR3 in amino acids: CATSGTHGQGARGTEAFF. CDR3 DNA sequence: TGTGCCACCAGCGGTACTCATGGACAGGGGGCGAGGGGCACTGAAGCTTTCTTT.

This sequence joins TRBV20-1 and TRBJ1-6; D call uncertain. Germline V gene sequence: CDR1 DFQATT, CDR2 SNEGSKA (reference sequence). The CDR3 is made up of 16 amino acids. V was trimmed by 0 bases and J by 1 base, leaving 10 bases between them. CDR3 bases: TGCAGTGCTAGAGATGCCCGGACGTCCTATAATTCACCCCTCCACTTT. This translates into CSARDARTSYNSPLHF.

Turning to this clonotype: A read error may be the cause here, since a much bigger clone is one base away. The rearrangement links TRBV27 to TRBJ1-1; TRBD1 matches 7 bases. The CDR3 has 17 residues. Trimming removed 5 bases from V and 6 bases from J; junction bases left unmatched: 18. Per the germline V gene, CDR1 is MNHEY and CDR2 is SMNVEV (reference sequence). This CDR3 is CASSEWRGQPQGAEAFF. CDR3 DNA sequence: TGTGCCAGCAGTGAGTGGAGGGGGCAGCCCCAGGGGGCTGAAGCTTTCTTT.

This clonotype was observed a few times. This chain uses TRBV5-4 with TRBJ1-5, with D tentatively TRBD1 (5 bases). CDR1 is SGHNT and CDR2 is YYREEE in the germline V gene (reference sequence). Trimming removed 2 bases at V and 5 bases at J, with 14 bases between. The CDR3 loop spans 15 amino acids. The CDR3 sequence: CASSFTGAGHQPQHF. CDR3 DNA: TGTGCCAGCAGCTTTACCGGGGCGGGCCATCAGCCCCAGCATTTT.

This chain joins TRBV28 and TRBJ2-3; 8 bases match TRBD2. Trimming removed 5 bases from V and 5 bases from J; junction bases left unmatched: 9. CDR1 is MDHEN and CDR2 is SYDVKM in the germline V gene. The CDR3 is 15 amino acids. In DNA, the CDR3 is TGTGCCAGCAGTGCTCTTCGTCTAGCGGGAGATACGCAGTATTTT. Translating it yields CASSALRLAGDTQYF.

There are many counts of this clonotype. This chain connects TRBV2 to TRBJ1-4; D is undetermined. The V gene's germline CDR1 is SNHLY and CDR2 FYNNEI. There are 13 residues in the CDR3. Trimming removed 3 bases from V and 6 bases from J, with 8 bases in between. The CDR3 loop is CASSDTEDEKLFF. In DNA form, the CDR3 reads TGTGCCAGCAGTGATACAGAGGATGAAAAACTGTTTTTT. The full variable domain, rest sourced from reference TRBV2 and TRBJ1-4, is EPEVTQTPSHQVTQMGQEVILRCVPISNHLYFYWYRQILGQKVEFLVSFYNNEISEKSEIFDDQFSVERPDGSNFTLKIRSTKLEDSAMYFCASSDTEDEKLFFGSGTQLSVL.